What follows are 21 T cell receptor beta chains derived from one specimen sequenced in a study of blood T cells in healthy people across ages. Using a J-beta primer mix together with a sample-barcoded 5' primer, a second PCR was run for about 6 to 11 cycles. MiXCR, run by TCRdb on the 5' RACE reads, gives a single entry per CDR3 protein. This sample carries about 750,000 distinct CDR3 sequences, 40% to 65% of them seen once, and the ten largest clones take around 41%. The sequenced sample consisted of blood. These receptors all come from an elderly man in good health.

In its sample, this clonotype was seen a few times. This sequence joins TRBV12-3 or TRBV12-4 and TRBJ2-1; D possibly corresponds to TRBD2 (5 bases). This CDR3 is 17 amino acids long. V was trimmed by 3 bases and J by 0 bases, leaving 15 bases between them. CDR3 in amino acids: CASSFPRGLSSYNEQFF. Written as DNA, the CDR3 is TGTGCCAGCAGTTTTCCACGGGGTCTGAGCTCCTACAATGAGCAGTTCTTC.

The rearrangement links TRBV12-3 or TRBV12-4 to TRBJ1-1, with 7 bases identical to TRBD1. This CDR3 comprises 15 residues. V was clipped by 6 bases and J by 5 bases; unmatched bases: 12. The CDR3 reads CASSSREGAKTEAFF. As DNA, the CDR3 is TGTGCCAGCAGCTCAAGGGAGGGGGCGAAGACTGAAGCTTTCTTT.

The rearrangement joins TRBV27 to TRBJ1-2; tentative D call: TRBD1 (6 bases). Germline assignment: CDR1 MNHEY and CDR2 SMNVEV (reference sequence). This CDR3 is built from 15 residues. The germline V and J ends were trimmed by 4 bases and 2 bases, with 14 bases remaining between them. The CDR3 loop reads CASSSPQQGNYGYTF. In nucleotides, the CDR3 is TGTGCCAGCAGTTCACCGCAACAGGGAAACTATGGCTACACCTTC.

This chain joins TRBV12-3 or TRBV12-4 and TRBJ2-7; 7 bases line up with TRBD2. The V and J ends lost 5 bases and 2 bases, in that order; junction bases with no gene match: 15. The CDR3 length is 17 residues. Here the CDR3 reads CASSPGLGAGDAYEQYF. The CDR3 DNA reads as TGTGCCAGCAGTCCGGGTCTAGGGGCGGGAGACGCCTACGAGCAGTACTTC.

The CDR3 region has the DNA TGTGCCAGCAGCGTAGCTATCGGCGGAGCCTACGAGCAGTACTTC. This translates into CASSVAIGGAYEQYF. This rearrangement joins TRBV9 to TRBJ2-7; no definite D call. Trimming removed 0 bases at V and 2 bases at J, with 12 bases between. Per germline, CDR1 SGDLS and CDR2 YYNGEE. The CDR3 runs 15 residues.

This clonotype occurred once. The chain combines TRBV15 with TRBJ2-7; TRBD2 matches 7 bases. The CDR3 totals 17 residues. Looked up from germline, CDR1 is LNHNV and CDR2 is YYDKDF (reference sequence). V dropped 0 bases and J dropped 2; count of bases not matched to a gene: 10. CDR3 nucleotides: TGTGCCACCAGCAGAGATGGGGCGGGGGTACCGCCCTACGAGCAGTACTTC. Protein sequence: CATSRDGAGVPPYEQYF. The full variable domain, rest sourced from reference TRBV15 and TRBJ2-7, is DAMVIQNPRYQVTQFGKPVTLSCSQTLNHNVMYWYQQKSSQAPKLLFHYYDKDFNNEADTPDNFQSRRPNTSFCFLDIRSPGLGDTAMYLCATSRDGAGVPPYEQYFGPGTRLTVT.

The V and J genes are TRBV20-1 and TRBJ2-7; D is unresolved. Trimming shortened V by 2 bases and J by 0 bases, and 8 bases separated the two germline ends. The CDR3 runs 13 residues. The V gene's germline CDR1 is DFQATT and CDR2 SNEGSKA (reference sequence). The CDR3 DNA reads as TGCAGTGCTAGATACACCAACTCCTACGAGCAGTACTTC. Its translation is CSARYTNSYEQYF.

The chain is built from TRBV5-1 and TRBJ2-7, with TRBD1 identical over 9 bases. Losses at the gene ends were 4 bases for V and 0 bases for J; bases not matched to a gene: 8. Germline CDR1 is SGHRS and CDR2 is YFSETQ. The CDR3 is 16 amino acids. The CDR3 sequence: CASSPGGTGSSYEQYF. DNA for the CDR3: TGCGCCAGCAGCCCAGGAGGGACAGGGAGCTCCTACGAGCAGTACTTC.

The chain employs TRBV20-1 and TRBJ2-3, with 12 positions matching TRBD2. The germline V gene has CDR1 DFQATT and CDR2 SNEGSKA (reference sequence). This CDR3 has 16 residues. Germline trimming cut 1 base from V and 2 bases from J; bases unmatched to any gene: 4. CDR3 sequence (DNA): TGCAGTGCTAGAGCTCTAGCGGGAGGGCCCACAGATACGCAGTATTTT. Protein product: CSARALAGGPTDTQYF.

This clonotype has more than one count but fewer than ten. V gene TRBV12-3 or TRBV12-4 combines with J gene TRBJ2-5; D uncertain. V was shortened by 6 bases and J by 5 bases, with 13 bases between the two germline ends. This CDR3 has 13 amino acids. DNA of the CDR3: TGTGCCAGCAGCTCCCGGACGAGGGAGACCCAGTACTTC. It encodes CASSSRTRETQYF.

Only a few counts were recorded for this clonotype. V is TRBV6-2 or TRBV6-3 and J is TRBJ1-2, with a possible D match to TRBD1 (6 bases). Germline CDR1 reads MNHEY; CDR2 reads SVGEGT. This CDR3 comprises 14 residues. V lost 6 bases and J 7 bases, leaving 18 bases between the germline ends. The CDR3 loop is CASSYRPGAAGYTF. Here the CDR3 DNA reads TGTGCCAGCAGCTACAGGCCGGGGGCCGCTGGCTACACCTTC.

This clonotype was counted between two and nine times. This chain joins TRBV14 and TRBJ2-7, with D unresolved. The CDR3 has 15 amino acids. Germline assignment: CDR1 SGHDN and CDR2 FVKESK. Trimming shortened V by 3 bases and J by 4 bases, and 16 bases separated the two germline ends. The CDR3 DNA sequence: TGTGCCAGCAGCCAGCTACTGGGCCAAGGGTACGAGCAGTACTTC. Translating it yields CASSQLLGQGYEQYF.

The chain is built from TRBV11-1 and TRBJ2-3, with D perhaps assigned TRBD1 or TRBD2 (5 bases each). CDR1 and CDR2 (germline): SGHAT, FQDESV (reference sequence). The CDR3 totals 15 residues. V was shortened by 6 bases and J by 0 bases, with 13 bases between the two germline ends. The CDR3 loop is CASRTWDGSTDTQYF. Written as DNA, the CDR3 is TGTGCCAGCAGGACCTGGGACGGAAGCACAGATACGCAGTATTTT.

This clonotype was seen ten or more times. V usage is TRBV20-1 and J usage is TRBJ2-3, with D unresolved. The CDR3 has 11 residues. The V and J ends lost 0 bases and 14 bases respectively, with 12 bases between them. From germline, CDR1 is DFQATT and CDR2 SNEGSKA (reference sequence). CDR3 nucleotides: TGCAGTGCTAGAGATCCTCCAATTTCGTATTTT. Translation: CSARDPPISYF.

The chain combines TRBV29-1 with TRBJ2-5; the D gene could be TRBD1 or TRBD2 (5 bases each). There are 14 residues in the CDR3. Between the trimmed V and J ends, which lost 5 bases and 5 bases, there was a span of 18 bases. Germline CDR1 and CDR2: SQVTM and ANQGSEA. The chain's CDR3 is CSVTGTPQSETQYF. CDR3 DNA sequence: TGCAGCGTTACCGGGACCCCTCAAAGTGAGACCCAGTACTTC.

This clonotype was observed a few times. Written as DNA, the CDR3 is TGTGCCAGCAGCTTAGATCTGCGGGAGGAACAAGAGACCCAGTACTTC. This codes for CASSLDLREEQETQYF. This sequence joins TRBV7-9 and TRBJ2-5; TRBD2 agrees at 8 bases. Germline V gene data show CDR1 as SEHNR and CDR2 as FQNEAQ (reference sequence). After removal of 1 base from V and 2 bases from J, the junction contained 6 bases not matched to a gene. CDR3 length: 16 amino acids.

Only a few counts were recorded for this clonotype. J is TRBJ2-3 and V is TRBV7-9, with a possible D match to TRBD1 (5 bases). Between the trimmed V and J ends, which lost 4 bases and 14 bases, there was a span of 22 bases. This CDR3 is built from 14 residues. Germline CDR1 SEHNR, CDR2 FQNEAQ (reference sequence). CDR3 loop: CASSSIRGHRYAYF. The CDR3 nucleotides read TGTGCCAGCAGCTCTATTCGTGGACACAGATACGCGTATTTT.

This clonotype was seen a handful of times. The chain has TRBV29-1 and TRBJ1-4; D ambiguous. Germline values: CDR1 SQVTM, CDR2 ANQGSEA. The V gene lost 5 bases and the J gene lost 8 bases, with 18 bases spanning the gap. The CDR3 totals 14 residues. The CDR3 bases are TGCAGCGTTACGAACGCAAATGGCGGGGAAAAACTGTTTTTT. It codes for CSVTNANGGEKLFF.

Concerning this clonotype itself: This may come from a read error, since a much larger clone is one base off. The rearrangement uses TRBV12-3 or TRBV12-4 and TRBJ1-4; tentatively, D is TRBD1 (5 bases). The CDR3 extends over 12 amino acids. V was pared by 6 bases and J by 8 bases, with 10 bases between. This chain's CDR3 is CASSPWGEKLFF. The CDR3 DNA follows: TGTGCCAGCAGCCCTTGGGGCGAAAAACTGTTTTTT.

This clonotype was picked up a small number of times. This rearrangement joins TRBV5-1 to TRBJ2-1; D might be TRBD1 (6 bases). Germline CDR1 reads SGHRS; CDR2 reads YFSETQ. Trimming shortened V by 4 bases and J by 1 base, and 21 bases separated the two germline ends. The CDR3 spans 18 residues. The CDR3 sequence: CASSTQTPTGASYNEQFF. The CDR3 coding sequence is TGCGCCAGCAGCACCCAGACCCCGACAGGTGCATCCTACAATGAGCAGTTCTTC. Combining the CDR3 with reference TRBV5-1 and TRBJ2-1 gives the whole variable domain KAGVTQTPRYLIKTRGQQVTLSCSPISGHRSVSWYQQTPGQGLQFLFEYFSETQRNKGNFPGRFSGRQFSNSRSEMNVSTLELGDSALYLCASSTQTPTGASYNEQFFGPGTRLTVL.

This chain links TRBV5-1 with TRBJ2-7; 9 nucleotides match TRBD1. V lost 4 bases, J lost 5 bases, and 7 bases stayed unmatched. CDR1 is SGHRS, CDR2 YFSETQ, per germline. CDR3 length equals 14 residues. The DNA for the CDR3 is TGCGCCAGCAGCACAGGGGGACAGGGTAACGAGCAGTACTTC. This encodes CASSTGGQGNEQYF.